This T cell receptor beta chain stems from a study of T cell clonotyping in hematopoietic cell transplantation. The method was immunoSEQ multiplex PCR; TCRdb's version includes in-frame clones alone and lacks a portion of them. The sample includes approximately 6,000 clones, 70% to 80% seen only once; the top ten take 25% to 30%. This clone has just a few counts. Deletions cut 4 bases from V and 6 bases from J, with 15 bases between. CDR3 length: 13 residues. In germline, CDR1 is GTSNPN, CDR2 SVGIG (reference sequence). V and J are TRBV30 and TRBJ1-2; D possibly corresponds to TRBD1 (6 bases). This TCR derives from a male patient in his 50s who had an allogeneic stem cell transplant from an unrelated donor, so the T cells may come from the graft donor. Some clones in this sample may be carry-over from other donors' samples. Sample: PBMCs, taken 100 days after allogeneic stem cell transplant. The CDR3 region is CAWNYDRRDGYTF. In DNA, the CDR3 is TGTGCCTGGAACTACGACAGGCGGGATGGCTACACCTTC.